This paragraph covers one T cell receptor beta chain sequence. The entry originates in a study of cytomegalovirus exposure and HLA in healthy donors. In the PCR, 60 Vbeta and 13 Jbeta primers were used. Using immunoSEQ multiplex PCR, the repertoire was profiled, and TCRdb retains in-frame clones only, with some absent. The sample contains roughly 110,000 clones, over 70% of which appear only once. This CDR3 is built from 13 residues. Germline V gene lookup returns CDR1 LGHNA and CDR2 YNFKEQ. V shed 9 bases and J shed 7 bases, with 18 bases lying between them. The TCR sequence derives from a man aged 30-40 years in good health and CMV-seronegative. The sequencing sample was made of PBMCs. The rearrangement joins TRBV4-2 to TRBJ2-5; D is undetermined. The CDR3 DNA is TGTGCCAGTGCGGCGTCAAGCCTTGGGACCCAGTACTTC. As protein: CASAASSLGTQYF.